This T cell receptor beta chain was documented in a study of T-cell reconstitution after alpha-beta-depleted transplantation in children. Study-wide results and caveats: Reportedly, roughly two months post-transplant, alpha-beta T cells arose from several hundred expanded graft clones. High day-60 TCRbeta diversity in some patients came from surviving recipient T cells and thymic progenitors. It was newly produced T cells that mostly accounted for T-cell counts and diversity one year after transplant.

Looked up from germline, CDR1 is MNHEY and CDR2 is SVGEGT. V lost 0 bases to trimming and J lost 1 base; unmatched junction nucleotides: 4. The CDR3 has 16 amino acids. As concerns this clonotype: Antigen unknown.

Researchers prepared the TCRbeta library using unique molecular identifiers, the study reports. A single record per CDR3 protein comes from TCRdb applying MiXCR to the PCR reads. The sample shows approximately 230,000 distinct CDR3 sequences, about 26% of them seen only once. The sequence was obtained from a girl aged 2 to 10 with Fanconi anemia, due to receive a stem cell transplant. J is TRBJ2-5 and V is TRBV6-2 or TRBV6-3; 8 nucleotides line up with TRBD1. The sequences come from PBMCs, collected before TCRalphabeta/CD19-depleted stem cell transplant. This CDR3 is CASSYSMDRAQETQYF. In DNA form, the CDR3 reads TGTGCCAGCAGTTACTCGATGGACAGGGCCCAAGAGACCCAGTACTTC.